This TCR beta chain came from a study of blood T cell repertoires in COVID-19 (dated by TCRdb to 2018 to 2020). As for the study more broadly: Samples from collaborators originated in the United States, Italy and Spain and spanned both the acute and convalescent phases of COVID-19. The material from the prospective study consisted of cDNA or gDNA derived from T cells, B-cell-depleted T cells, or PBMCs. A de-identified subject ID, COVID-19 status, age in years and sex were almost always included in the sample metadata. Samples were obtained from the ongoing ImmuneRACE study (first 160 participants) and from roughly 1,300 subjects provided by 6 global collaborators. A freely available public database, intended as a resource for researchers studying the immune response to SARS-CoV-2, is where the repertoires were released. The dataset comprised deeply sampled blood TCRbeta repertoires from subjects exposed to, actively infected with, or recovered from COVID-19. Where HLA class I and class II types were available, the types were taken from metadata supplied by the sample provider, not from assay-based typing. The investigation overall reported the following: The amount of clinical and demographic metadata varied by source and participant and was provided uncurated.

Notes on this clone: Its antigen is still unknown. The record has no base qualities; no much larger clone is one base away.

TCRbeta CDR3 regions were amplified from genomic DNA using the immunoSEQ Assay, a bias-controlled multiplex PCR. As for how the authors treated the data: Nucleated cell counts per sample were estimated from amplification of reference gene primers within the assay. To quantify the absolute abundance of each unique TCRbeta CDR3 rearrangement, sequence reads were collapsed and filtered. For each sample, productive Simpson clonality was calculated as the square root of Simpson's diversity index across productive rearrangements. TCRdb mirrors the immuneACCESS table, restricted to in-frame sequences. Some clones are absent from its copies; in checked studies, under half trace to an unresolved V gene, and the reason for the others is unknown. The DNA was the basis for D and trimming; V, J and clone size are from that table. The sample records tens of thousands of clones, 65% to 85% of which are singletons. More than 2% of the sample comes from the top ten.

According to the germline V gene, CDR1 reads MDHEN and CDR2 reads SYDVKM. The CDR3 goes from the cysteine to the phenylalanine over 15 residues. Only the CDR3 region is kept as DNA, spanning 45 bases read in frame from base 1. The junction shows trimming of 3 bases on V and 7 bases on J, and the gene matches do not reach 5 bases of it. Each collaborating institution followed its own protocols to collect whole blood in K2EDTA tubes. For TCRbeta analysis, collaborator samples were shipped as frozen whole blood, as isolated PBMCs, or as DNA extracted from either sample type. The sequence is built from TRBV28 and TRBJ1-4; 10 bases in between match TRBD1. Sample: peripheral blood. The clonotype comes from a man aged 45-65 years with acute or convalescent COVID-19. In nucleotide form, the sequence is TGTGCCAGCAGTTTCGGACAGGGGGGGAGTGAAAAACTGTTTTTT. It translates as CASSFGQGGSEKLFF.